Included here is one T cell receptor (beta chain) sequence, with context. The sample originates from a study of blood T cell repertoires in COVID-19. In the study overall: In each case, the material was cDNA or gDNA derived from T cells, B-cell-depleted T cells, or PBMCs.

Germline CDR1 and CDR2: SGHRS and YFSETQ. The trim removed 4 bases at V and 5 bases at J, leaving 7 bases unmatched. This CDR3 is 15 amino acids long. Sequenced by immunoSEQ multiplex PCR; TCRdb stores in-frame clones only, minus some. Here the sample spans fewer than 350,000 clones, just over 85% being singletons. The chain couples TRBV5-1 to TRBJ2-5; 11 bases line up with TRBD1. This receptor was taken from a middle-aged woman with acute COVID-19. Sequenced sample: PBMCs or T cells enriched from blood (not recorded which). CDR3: CASSRTGGAEETQYF. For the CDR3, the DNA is TGCGCCAGCAGCCGGACAGGGGGCGCAGAGGAGACCCAGTACTTC.